The 16 T cell receptor beta chains given below trace back to one sample, sequenced in a study of CD8+ T cells in alopecia areata. Extracted RNA was reverse transcribed, and the resulting cDNA served as sequencing template. Sequencing used immunoSEQ multiplex PCR; TCRdb keeps in-frame clones, though not all of them. In the table there are about 76,000 clones, 60% to 70% of which are singletons. This sample's treatment: oral pan-JAK inhibitor, 5-10 mg twice daily. The source material was CD8+ T cells sorted from blood, sampled at week 24, from a patient treated with tofacitinib. These receptors were taken from a human donor with alopecia areata.

The gene calls are TRBV7-9 and TRBJ2-3, with TRBD2 matching over 12 bases. V lost 0 bases and J lost 2; bases outside the gene matches: 6. Germline V gene data show CDR1 as SEHNR and CDR2 as FQNEAQ (reference sequence). CDR3 length equals 18 residues. The chain's CDR3 is CASSLARLAGAHTDTQYF. The CDR3, as DNA: TGTGCCAGCAGCTTAGCCCGACTAGCGGGGGCCCACACAGATACGCAGTATTTT.

This clone was found a few times. The chain employs TRBV29-1 and TRBJ1-1, with 7 bases that match TRBD1. In germline, CDR1 is SQVTM, CDR2 ANQGSEA. V shed 6 bases, J shed 1 base, and the junction held 5 bases outside the gene matches. This CDR3 is built from 13 residues. The CDR3 DNA is TGCAGCGTCGCGGGGACAGAGAACACTGAAGCTTTCTTT. It is translated as CSVAGTENTEAFF.

The sample holds a few counts of this clone. The rearrangement uses TRBV19 and TRBJ1-2, with 7 bases lining up with TRBD1. CDR3 size: 14 residues. Germline lookup yields CDR1 LNHDA and CDR2 SQIVND (reference sequence). The trim removed 3 bases at V and 11 bases at J, leaving 12 bases unmatched. The CDR3 DNA reads TGTGCCAGTAGTATCCGGGACAGCATTCCCCTTTACACCTTC. Translated: CASSIRDSIPLYTF.

There are a few counts of this clone. At one of its ends the junction is not consistent with the germline gene, which may arise from a read error. The gene calls are TRBV4-1 and TRBJ2-7; D remains unclear. Germline CDR1 and CDR2: MGHRA and YSYEKL. The CDR3 spans 14 residues. The CDR3 is CASSFRGGAYEQYF. CDR3 in DNA: TGTGCCAGCAGCTTTAGAGGTGGCGCCTACGAGCAGTACTTC.

Comments on this clone: Other DNA sequences in the sample encode the same CDR3. This chain links TRBV4-1 with TRBJ2-5; the D call may be TRBD1 or TRBD2 (7 bases each). The CDR3 covers 15 residues. V gave up 1 base and J gave up 4 bases, with 13 bases separating them. Germline loops: CDR1 MGHRA, CDR2 YSYEKL. This chain's CDR3 is CASSQVAGGVETQYF. In nucleotides, the CDR3 is TGCGCCAGCAGCCAAGTCGCAGGGGGGGTAGAGACCCAGTACTTC.

The rearrangement joins TRBV5-1 to TRBJ2-3; 10 bases match TRBD1. V shed 0 bases, J shed 4 bases, and the junction held 8 bases outside the gene matches. There are 17 residues in the CDR3. Germline V gene sequence: CDR1 SGHRS, CDR2 YFSETQ. CDR3 sequence reads: CASSLVGTGVRSDTQYF. For the CDR3, the DNA is TGCGCCAGCAGCTTGGTCGGGACAGGGGTACGGTCAGATACGCAGTATTTT.

V and J are TRBV19 and TRBJ2-4, with TRBD1 as a possible D gene (5 bases). This CDR3 contains 12 residues. The germline gives CDR1 LNHDA, CDR2 SQIVND (reference sequence). V was pared by 4 bases and J by 7 bases, with 8 bases between. Here the CDR3 reads CASSTTGNIQYF. The CDR3 DNA is TGTGCCAGTAGTACAACAGGCAACATTCAGTACTTC.

The chain recombines TRBV4-2 with TRBJ2-3; 7 bases match TRBD2. Trimming removed 3 bases from V and 10 bases from J; junction bases left unmatched: 4. From germline, CDR1 is LGHNA and CDR2 YNFKEQ. The CDR3 has 12 amino acids. The CDR3 DNA reads as TGTGCCAGCAGCCATGGGACTAAAGCGCAGTATTTT. It yields the protein CASSHGTKAQYF.

This clone was recorded a few times. The chain has TRBV28 and TRBJ1-1; D is possibly TRBD1 (6 bases). The CDR3 runs to 16 residues. Germline values: CDR1 MDHEN, CDR2 SYDVKM. The germline V and J ends were trimmed by 5 bases and 4 bases, with 20 bases remaining between them. The chain's CDR3 is CASSTTLTGLATEAFF. The CDR3 region has the DNA TGTGCCAGCAGTACTACTCTAACAGGGCTTGCCACTGAAGCTTTCTTT.

The table lists this clone with a few counts. V usage is TRBV4-1 and J usage is TRBJ2-7; 10 nucleotides match TRBD2. The junction had 4 bases not matched to a gene; V was cut back by 4 bases and J by 1 base. Germline CDR1 and CDR2: MGHRA and YSYEKL. CDR3 length: 15 residues. CDR3 sequence (DNA): TGCGCCAGCAGCCCCGGACTAGCGGCGTCCTACGAGCAGTACTTC. Amino acid sequence: CASSPGLAASYEQYF.

The rearrangement uses TRBV5-1 and TRBJ2-1; D not certain. CDR3 size: 16 residues. Germline-derived CDR1 and CDR2 are SGHRS and YFSETQ. V was pared by 4 bases and J by 4 bases, with 18 bases between. The CDR3 loop reads CASSPSSATIYNEQFF. The CDR3, as DNA: TGCGCCAGCAGCCCGAGCAGCGCGACCATTTACAATGAGCAGTTCTTC.

V is TRBV7-9 and J is TRBJ2-3; the D is unclear. Trimming cost V 3 bases and J 2 bases, with 12 bases left between them. The germline CDR1 and CDR2 sequences are SEHNR and FQNEAQ (reference sequence). This CDR3 contains 15 residues. The CDR3 protein is CASSFPVPPTDTQYF. The DNA of the CDR3 is TGTGCCAGCAGCTTTCCGGTGCCCCCCACAGATACGCAGTATTTT.

The chain joins TRBV4-1 to TRBJ2-7, with 10 bases fitting TRBD2. There are 14 residues in the CDR3. The V and J ends lost 5 bases and 6 bases, in that order; junction bases with no gene match: 7. Germline-derived CDR1 and CDR2 are MGHRA and YSYEKL. The CDR3 nucleotides read TGCGCCAGCAGCGAGCGGGAGGGCTTTGGCGAGCAGTACTTC. Protein: CASSEREGFGEQYF.

The chain links TRBV19 to TRBJ1-5, with 7 bases lining up with TRBD1. The CDR3 covers 15 residues. V gave up 8 bases and J gave up 0 bases; unmatched junction bases: 7. Germline CDR1 reads LNHDA; CDR2 reads SQIVND (reference sequence). CDR3 protein: CASGPTGDSNQPQHF. The CDR3 nucleotides are TGTGCCAGTGGACCCACAGGGGATAGCAATCAGCCCCAGCATTTT.

The chain links TRBV19 to TRBJ1-5, with D uncertain. Per the germline V gene, CDR1 is LNHDA and CDR2 is SQIVND (reference sequence). The CDR3 contains 13 residues. V lost 3 bases and J lost 4, with 7 bases in between. The CDR3 coding sequence is TGTGCCAGTAGTATCGCGGGTAATCAGCCCCAGCATTTT. Its translation: CASSIAGNQPQHF.

The rearrangement uses TRBV29-1 and TRBJ2-1; 10 bases map to TRBD2. This CDR3 region has 13 residues. CDR1 and CDR2 (germline): SQVTM, ANQGSEA. Unmatched junction bases numbered 5, after V lost 7 bases and J lost 5 bases. CDR3 amino acids: CSASGGAHNEQFF. The CDR3 DNA reads as TGCAGCGCGAGCGGGGGGGCACACAATGAGCAGTTCTTC.